This TCR beta chain came from a study of blood T cell repertoires in COVID-19. Study summary: Samples taken during acute and convalescent COVID-19 were collected in the United States, Italy and Spain. T cells, B-cell-depleted T cells, or PBMCs supplied cDNA or gDNA.

Using immunoSEQ multiplex PCR, the repertoire was profiled, and TCRdb retains in-frame clones only, with some absent. This table has around 220,000 clones, over 75% appearing once. Losses at the gene ends were 7 bases for V and 5 bases for J; bases not matched to a gene: 5. The CDR3 consists of 13 residues. The V gene's germline CDR1 is MNHEY and CDR2 SVGAGI. Sequencing was carried out using peripheral blood. This TCR derives from a middle-aged man with active or convalescent COVID-19. The chain recombines TRBV6-5 with TRBJ1-2, with 9 nucleotides matching TRBD1. CDR3 protein: CASTRDRGYGYTF. The CDR3 DNA reads as TGTGCCAGCACCCGAGACAGGGGGTATGGCTACACCTTC.